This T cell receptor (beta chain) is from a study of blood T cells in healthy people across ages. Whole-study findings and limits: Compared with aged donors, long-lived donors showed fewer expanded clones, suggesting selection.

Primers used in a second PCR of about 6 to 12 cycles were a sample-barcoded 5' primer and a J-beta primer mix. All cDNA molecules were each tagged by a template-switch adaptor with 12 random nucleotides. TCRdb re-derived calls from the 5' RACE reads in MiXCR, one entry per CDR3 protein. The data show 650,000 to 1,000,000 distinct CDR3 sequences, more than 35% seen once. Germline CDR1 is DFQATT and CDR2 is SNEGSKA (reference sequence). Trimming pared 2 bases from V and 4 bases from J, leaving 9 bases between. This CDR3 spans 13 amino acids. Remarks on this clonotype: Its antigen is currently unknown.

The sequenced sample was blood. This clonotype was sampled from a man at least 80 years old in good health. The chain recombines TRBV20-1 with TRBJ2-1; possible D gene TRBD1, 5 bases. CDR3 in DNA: TGCAGTGCTAGAAAGGGGCGGTACAATGAGCAGTTCTTC. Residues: CSARKGRYNEQFF.